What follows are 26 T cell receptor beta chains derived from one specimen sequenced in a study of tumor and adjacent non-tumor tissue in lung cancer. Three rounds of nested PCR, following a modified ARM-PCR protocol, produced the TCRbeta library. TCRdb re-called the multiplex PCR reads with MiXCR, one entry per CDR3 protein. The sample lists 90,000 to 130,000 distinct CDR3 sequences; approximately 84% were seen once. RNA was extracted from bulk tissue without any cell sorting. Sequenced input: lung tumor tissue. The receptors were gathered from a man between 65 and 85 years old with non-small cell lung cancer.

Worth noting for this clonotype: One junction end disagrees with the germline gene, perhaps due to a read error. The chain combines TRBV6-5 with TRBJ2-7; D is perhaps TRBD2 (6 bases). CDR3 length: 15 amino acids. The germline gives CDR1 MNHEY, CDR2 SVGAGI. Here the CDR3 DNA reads TGTGCCGTCGTAAGGAGACTAGTAGGTTCTTACGAGCAATACTTC. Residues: CAVVRRLVGSYEQYF.

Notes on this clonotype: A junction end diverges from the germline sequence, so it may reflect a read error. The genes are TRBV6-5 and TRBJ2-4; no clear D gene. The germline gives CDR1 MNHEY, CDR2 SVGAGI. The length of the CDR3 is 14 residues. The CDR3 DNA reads TGTGCCTGTAGCTACGGAGCAGGCAAAAATATTCAGTACTTC. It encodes CACSYGAGKNIQYF.

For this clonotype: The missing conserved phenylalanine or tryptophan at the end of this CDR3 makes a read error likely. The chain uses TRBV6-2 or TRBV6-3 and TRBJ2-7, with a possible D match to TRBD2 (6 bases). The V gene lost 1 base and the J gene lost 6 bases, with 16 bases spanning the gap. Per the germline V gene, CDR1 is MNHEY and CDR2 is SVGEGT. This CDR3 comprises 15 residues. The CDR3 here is CASSYLKAGPVEQYL. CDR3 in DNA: TGTGCCAGCAGTTACTTGAAGGCGGGACCGGTCGAGCAGTACTTA.

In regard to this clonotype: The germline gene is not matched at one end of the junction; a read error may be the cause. This CDR3 is CTNSLHVRDWASYNGQFF. CDR3 nucleotide sequence: TGTACCAACAGCTTACATGTACGGGACTGGGCCTCCTACAATGGGCAGTTCTTC. J is TRBJ2-1 and V is TRBV11-2, with D perhaps matching TRBD2 (6 bases). The CDR3 extends over 18 amino acids. Looked up from germline, CDR1 is SGHAT and CDR2 is FQNNGV.

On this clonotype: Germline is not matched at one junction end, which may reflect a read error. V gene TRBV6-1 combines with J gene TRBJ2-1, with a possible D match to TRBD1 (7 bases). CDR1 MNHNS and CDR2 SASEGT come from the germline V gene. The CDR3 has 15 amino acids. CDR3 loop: CVSSDPGAGGGKQFF. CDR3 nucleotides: TGTGTCAGCAGCGATCCCGGGGCAGGGGGAGGTAAGCAGTTCTTC.

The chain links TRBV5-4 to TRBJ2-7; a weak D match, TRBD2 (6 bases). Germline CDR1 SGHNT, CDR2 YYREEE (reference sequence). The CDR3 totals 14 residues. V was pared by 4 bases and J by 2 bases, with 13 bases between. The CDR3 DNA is TGTGCCAGCAGCATCGGGACTGGTGCCTACGAGCAGTACTTC. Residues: CASSIGTGAYEQYF.

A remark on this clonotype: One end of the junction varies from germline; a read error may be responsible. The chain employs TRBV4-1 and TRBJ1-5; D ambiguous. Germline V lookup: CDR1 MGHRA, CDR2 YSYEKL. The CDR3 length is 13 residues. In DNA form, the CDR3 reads TGCGCCAGTAACCAAGCGATCAATCAGGCCCAGCATTTT. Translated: CASNQAINQAQHF.

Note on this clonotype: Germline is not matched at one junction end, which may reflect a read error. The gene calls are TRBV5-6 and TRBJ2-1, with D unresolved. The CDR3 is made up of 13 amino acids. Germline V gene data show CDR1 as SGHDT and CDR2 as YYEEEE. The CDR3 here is CTSSFGPYNDQFF. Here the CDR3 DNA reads TGTACCAGCAGCTTTGGGCCCTACAATGATCAGTTCTTC.

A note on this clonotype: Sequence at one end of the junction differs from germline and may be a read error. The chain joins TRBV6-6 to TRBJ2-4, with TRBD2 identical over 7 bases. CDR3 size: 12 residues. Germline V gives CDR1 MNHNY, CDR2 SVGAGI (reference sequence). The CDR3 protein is CASKGTKNIQCF. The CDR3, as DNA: TGTGCCAGCAAAGGGACTAAAAACATTCAGTGTTTC.

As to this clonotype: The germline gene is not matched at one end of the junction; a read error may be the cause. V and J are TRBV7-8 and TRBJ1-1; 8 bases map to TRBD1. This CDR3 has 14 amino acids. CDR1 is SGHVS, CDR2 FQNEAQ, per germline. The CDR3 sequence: CTSTQGAHNTEAFF. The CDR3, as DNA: TGTACCAGCACCCAGGGGGCTCATAACACTGAAGCTTTCTTT.

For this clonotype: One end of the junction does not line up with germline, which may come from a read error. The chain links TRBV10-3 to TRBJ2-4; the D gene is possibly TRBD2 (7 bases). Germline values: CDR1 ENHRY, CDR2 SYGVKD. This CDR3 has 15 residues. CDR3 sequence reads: CAISEGGAIKNIKYF. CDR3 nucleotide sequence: TGTGCCATCAGTGAGGGGGGGGCAATCAAAAACATTAAGTACTTC.

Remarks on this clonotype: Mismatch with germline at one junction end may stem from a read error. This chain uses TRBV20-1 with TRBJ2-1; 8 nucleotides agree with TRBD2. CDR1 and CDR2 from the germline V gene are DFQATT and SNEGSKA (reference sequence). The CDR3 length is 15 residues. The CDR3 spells CCVRPSGWIVDERFF. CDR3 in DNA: TGCTGTGTTAGACCTAGCGGGTGGATCGTAGATGAGCGGTTCTTC.

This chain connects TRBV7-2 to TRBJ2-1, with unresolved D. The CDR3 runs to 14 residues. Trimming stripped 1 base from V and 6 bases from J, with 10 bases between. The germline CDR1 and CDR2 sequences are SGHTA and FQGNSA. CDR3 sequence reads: CTSSLGFGGNEQFF. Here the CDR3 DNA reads TGTACCAGCAGCTTAGGTTTCGGCGGCAATGAGCAGTTCTTC.

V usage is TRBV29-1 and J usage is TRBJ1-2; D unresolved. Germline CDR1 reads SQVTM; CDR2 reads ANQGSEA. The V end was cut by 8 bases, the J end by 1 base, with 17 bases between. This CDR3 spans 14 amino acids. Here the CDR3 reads CSTESGKVNYGYTF. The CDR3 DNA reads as TGCAGCACCGAGAGTGGGAAGGTTAACTATGGCTACACCTTC.

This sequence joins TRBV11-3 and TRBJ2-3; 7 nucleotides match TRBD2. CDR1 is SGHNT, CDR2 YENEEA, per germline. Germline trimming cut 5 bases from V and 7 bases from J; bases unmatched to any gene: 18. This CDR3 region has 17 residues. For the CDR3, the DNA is TGTGCCAGCAGCCTAAGGGGTCTATCGGGAGGACGAAATACGCAGTATTTT. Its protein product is CASSLRGLSGGRNTQYF.

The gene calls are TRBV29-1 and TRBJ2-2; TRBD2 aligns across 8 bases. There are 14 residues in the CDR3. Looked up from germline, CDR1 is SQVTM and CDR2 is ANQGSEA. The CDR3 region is CNADAAGDTGELFF. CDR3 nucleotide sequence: TGCAACGCTGACGCAGCGGGGGACACCGGGGAGCTGTTTTTT.

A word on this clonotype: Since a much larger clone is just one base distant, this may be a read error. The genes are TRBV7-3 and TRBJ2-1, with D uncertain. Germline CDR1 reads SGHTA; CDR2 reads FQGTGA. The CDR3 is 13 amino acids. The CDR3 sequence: CASSRSSYNEHLF. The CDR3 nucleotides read TGTGCCAGCAGTCGGAGCTCCTACAATGAGCACCTCTTC.

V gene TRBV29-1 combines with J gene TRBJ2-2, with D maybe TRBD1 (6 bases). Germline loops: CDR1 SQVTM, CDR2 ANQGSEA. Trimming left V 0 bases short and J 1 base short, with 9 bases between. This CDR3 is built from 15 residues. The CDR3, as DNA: TGCAGCGTTGAAGACATAGGGGGGAACACCGGGGAGCTGTTTTTT. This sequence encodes CSVEDIGGNTGELFF.

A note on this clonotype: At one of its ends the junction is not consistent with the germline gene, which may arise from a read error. CDR3 loop: CSTRVGGSTEAFF. The CDR3 DNA follows: TGCAGTACTAGAGTAGGGGGGAGCACTGAAGCTTTCTTT. The chain uses TRBV20-1 and TRBJ1-1, with TRBD1 as a possible D gene (6 bases). The germline gives CDR1 DFQATT, CDR2 SNEGSKA (reference sequence). The length of the CDR3 is 13 residues.

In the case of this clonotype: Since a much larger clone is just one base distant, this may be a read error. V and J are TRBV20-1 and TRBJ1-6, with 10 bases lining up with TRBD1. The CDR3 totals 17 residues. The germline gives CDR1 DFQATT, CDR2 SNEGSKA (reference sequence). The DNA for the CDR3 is TGCAGTACTAGAGATGGGGGACAGGGGTATCAAAATTCACCCCTCCACTTT. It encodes CSTRDGGQGYQNSPLHF.

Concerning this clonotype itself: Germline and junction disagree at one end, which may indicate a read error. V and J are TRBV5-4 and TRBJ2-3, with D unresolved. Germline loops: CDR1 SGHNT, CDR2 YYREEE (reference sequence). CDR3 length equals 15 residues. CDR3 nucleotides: TGTGCCAGCAGCTCTAGGGTCTCTAACACAGATACACAGAATTTT. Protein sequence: CASSSRVSNTDTQNF.

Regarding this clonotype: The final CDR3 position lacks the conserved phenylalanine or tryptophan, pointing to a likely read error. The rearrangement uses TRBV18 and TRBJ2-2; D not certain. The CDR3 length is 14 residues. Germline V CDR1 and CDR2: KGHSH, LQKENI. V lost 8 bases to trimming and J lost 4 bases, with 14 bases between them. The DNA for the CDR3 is TGTGCCAGCCCAACGCTCATGGGCACCGGGGAGCTGTTTTAT. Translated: CASPTLMGTGELFY.

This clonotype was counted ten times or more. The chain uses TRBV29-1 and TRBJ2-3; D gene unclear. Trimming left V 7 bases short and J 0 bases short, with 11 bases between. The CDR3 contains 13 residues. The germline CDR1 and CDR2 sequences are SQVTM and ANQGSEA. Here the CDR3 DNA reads TGCAGCGCGTTACTGACTAGCACAGATACGCAGTATTTT. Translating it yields CSALLTSTDTQYF.

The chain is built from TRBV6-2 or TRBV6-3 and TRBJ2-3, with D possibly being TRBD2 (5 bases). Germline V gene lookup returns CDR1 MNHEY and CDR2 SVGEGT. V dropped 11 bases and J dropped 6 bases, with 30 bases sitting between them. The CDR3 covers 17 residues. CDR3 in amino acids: CACTYPMTLGHQDTQYF. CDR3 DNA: TGTGCCTGCACTTACCCGATGACACTAGGCCACCAGGATACGCAGTATTTT.

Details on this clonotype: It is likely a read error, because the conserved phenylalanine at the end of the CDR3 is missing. The CDR3 sequence: CASGSRQGVRAFC. The CDR3, as DNA: TGTGCCAGCGGATCCAGACAGGGGGTAAGGGCTTTCTGT. The chain links TRBV6-5 to TRBJ1-1, with 9 bases that match TRBD1. This CDR3 is built from 13 residues. Looked up from germline, CDR1 is MNHEY and CDR2 is SVGAGI. The junction had 12 bases not matched to a gene; V was cut back by 8 bases and J by 11 bases.

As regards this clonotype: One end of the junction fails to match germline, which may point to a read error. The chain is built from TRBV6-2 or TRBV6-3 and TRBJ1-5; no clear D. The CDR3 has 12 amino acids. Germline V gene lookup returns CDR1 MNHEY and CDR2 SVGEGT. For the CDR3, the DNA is TGTGCCAACAGTTATCAGCCTCAGCCCCAGCATTTT. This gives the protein CANSYQPQPQHF.